The 21 T cell receptor beta chains below come from one sample, sequenced in a study of radiotherapy plus CTLA-4 blockade in lung cancer. Clones were read by immunoSEQ multiplex PCR, and TCRdb kept only the in-frame ones, dropping some. The sample has about 95,000 clones, 83% seen once; the top ten hold over 0.75%. Source: peripheral blood, taken from a patient treated with radiotherapy plus ipilimumab. The receptors come from a human donor with non-small cell lung cancer who had stable disease on radiotherapy plus ipilimumab.

This clone has more than one count but fewer than ten. This chain links TRBV28 with TRBJ1-5, with no clear D. Germline V gene data show CDR1 as MDHEN and CDR2 as SYDVKM. This CDR3 contains 15 residues. Trimming took off 3 bases at V and 0 bases at J, with 9 bases between the two ends. The CDR3 bases are TGTGCCAGCAGTTTGGCGGAGTATAGCAATCAGCCCCAGCATTTT. Translated: CASSLAEYSNQPQHF.

The V gene is TRBV9, the J gene TRBJ1-3; D gene ambiguous. V lost 6 bases, J lost 2 bases, and 9 bases lay in between. This CDR3 contains 13 residues. Germline V gene data show CDR1 as SGDLS and CDR2 as YYNGEE. CDR3 sequence reads: CASTNGAGNTIYF. DNA of the CDR3: TGTGCCAGCACTAACGGGGCTGGAAACACCATATATTTT.

The chain employs TRBV11-2 and TRBJ2-3; 9 nucleotides line up with TRBD2. J was trimmed by 4 bases and V by 8 bases; bases with no gene match: 10. CDR3 length: 15 amino acids. Germline assignment: CDR1 SGHAT and CDR2 FQNNGV. The CDR3 here is CASENSGSIADTQYF. CDR3 nucleotide sequence: TGTGCCAGCGAAAATAGCGGGAGTATCGCAGATACGCAGTATTTT.

In its sample, this clone was seen a few times. The V call is TRBV7-9, the J call TRBJ2-1; D is unclear. The CDR3 is 13 amino acids. V was cut by 1 base and J by 4 bases, with 5 bases left in between. Germline values: CDR1 SEHNR, CDR2 FQNEAQ (reference sequence). The CDR3 nucleotides read TGTGCCAGCAGCTTAGACCGATACAATGAGCAGTTCTTC. This codes for CASSLDRYNEQFF.

V gene TRBV7-9 combines with J gene TRBJ2-3; D is perhaps TRBD1 (6 bases). This CDR3 is built from 14 residues. From germline, CDR1 is SEHNR and CDR2 FQNEAQ (reference sequence). The germline V and J ends were trimmed by 4 bases and 2 bases, with 10 bases remaining between them. The CDR3 is CASSSYRVTDTQYF. The CDR3 nucleotides read TGTGCCAGCAGCTCCTACAGGGTCACAGATACGCAGTATTTT.

V usage is TRBV13 and J usage is TRBJ2-3, with D possibly TRBD1 on 5 matching bases. CDR1 PRHDT and CDR2 FYEKMQ come from the germline V gene (reference sequence). The CDR3 spans 15 residues. V dropped 3 bases and J dropped 0 bases, with 10 bases sitting between them. CDR3 amino acids: CASSFQGHSTDTQYF. CDR3 sequence (DNA): TGTGCCAGCAGCTTCCAGGGCCATAGCACAGATACGCAGTATTTT.

The genes are TRBV4-1 and TRBJ2-5; D might be TRBD1 (6 bases). This CDR3 is built from 16 residues. V lost 0 bases to trimming and J lost 3 bases, with 14 bases between them. CDR1 and CDR2 (germline): MGHRA, YSYEKL. The CDR3 DNA follows: TGCGCCAGCAGCCAAGAATCATGGGGGCAGGAAGAGACCCAGTACTTC. As protein: CASSQESWGQEETQYF.

The table lists this clone with a count of one. This chain links TRBV7-2 with TRBJ1-4; TRBD1 might be the D (6 bases). CDR3 length: 15 residues. Germline assignment: CDR1 SGHTA and CDR2 FQGNSA. V lost 5 bases, J lost 8 bases, and 18 bases lay in between. CDR3 sequence reads: CASSPLTGIGEKLFF. CDR3 nucleotide sequence: TGTGCCAGCAGCCCTCTTACAGGGATAGGAGAAAAACTGTTTTTT.

V and J are TRBV5-4 and TRBJ2-3, with D possibly TRBD2 on 6 matching bases. Trimming removed 4 bases from V and 1 base from J, with 16 bases in between. From germline, CDR1 is SGHNT and CDR2 YYREEE (reference sequence). The CDR3 loop spans 16 amino acids. This chain's CDR3 is CASSRDLSGGTDTQYF. The CDR3 DNA reads TGTGCCAGCAGCAGGGACTTGTCGGGGGGCACAGATACGCAGTATTTT.

The chain carries TRBV27 and TRBJ2-1; possible D gene TRBD2, 6 bases. Germline V gene sequence: CDR1 MNHEY, CDR2 SMNVEV (reference sequence). The CDR3 spans 16 residues. V was shortened by 0 bases and J by 3 bases, with 12 bases between the two germline ends. CDR3 bases: TGTGCCAGCAGTTTATCCCACGGGAGTGGCTACAATGAGCAGTTCTTC. Translated: CASSLSHGSGYNEQFF.

The V call is TRBV6-1, the J call TRBJ1-1; 12 bases align to TRBD1. V gave up 7 bases and J gave up 11 bases; unmatched junction bases: 8. The CDR3 contains 13 residues. CDR1 and CDR2 (germline): MNHNS, SASEGT. CDR3 sequence reads: CASNPGQGARAFF. Here the CDR3 DNA reads TGTGCCAGCAATCCGGGACAGGGGGCACGCGCTTTCTTT.

The table lists this clone with a few counts. The V call is TRBV7-9, the J call TRBJ1-6, with D unclear. Germline-derived CDR1 and CDR2 are SEHNR and FQNEAQ (reference sequence). V lost 1 base and J 8 bases, leaving 6 bases between the germline ends. This CDR3 spans 13 amino acids. CDR3 residues: CASSLGLDSPLHF. CDR3 sequence (DNA): TGTGCCAGCAGCTTAGGCCTAGATTCACCCCTCCACTTT.

The chain couples TRBV5-4 to TRBJ2-7; 8 nucleotides match TRBD1. J lost 2 bases, V lost 1 base, and 2 bases had no gene match. This CDR3 contains 14 residues. Germline loops: CDR1 SGHNT, CDR2 YYREEE (reference sequence). DNA for the CDR3: TGTGCCAGCAGCTTGATACAGGGGGCCTACGAGCAGTACTTC. This encodes CASSLIQGAYEQYF.

This chain uses TRBV15 with TRBJ2-7; 9 bases are shared with TRBD1. V lost 4 bases, J lost 7 bases, and 8 bases stayed unmatched. This CDR3 spans 14 amino acids. The germline V gene encodes CDR1 LNHNV and CDR2 YYDKDF (reference sequence). CDR3 sequence: CATSTRTGAREQYF. CDR3 sequence (DNA): TGTGCCACCAGCACCAGGACAGGGGCAAGGGAGCAGTACTTC.

The gene calls are TRBV6-5 and TRBJ1-2; 9 bases are a match to TRBD1. V dropped 5 bases and J dropped 4; count of bases not matched to a gene: 8. The CDR3 totals 15 residues. CDR1 and CDR2 from the germline V gene are MNHEY and SVGAGI. For the CDR3, the DNA is TGTGCCAGCAGTCCCGGGACAGGGTCTCTCTATGGCTACACCTTC. Translated, it gives CASSPGTGSLYGYTF.

The rearrangement uses TRBV5-1 and TRBJ2-1; no reliable D call. CDR3 size: 16 residues. Germline CDR1 is SGHRS and CDR2 is YFSETQ. The V end was cut by 1 base, the J end by 8 bases, with 19 bases between. DNA for the CDR3: TGCGCCAGCAGCTTGACAGTGCCCACTCAAAGGGATGAGCAGTTCTTC. It yields the protein CASSLTVPTQRDEQFF.

This chain connects TRBV6-1 to TRBJ1-4, with D maybe TRBD1 (5 bases). The germline V and J ends were trimmed by 0 bases and 7 bases, with 6 bases remaining between them. The CDR3 totals 13 residues. Germline CDR1 reads MNHNS; CDR2 reads SASEGT. CDR3 residues: CASSEAQGEKLFF. The CDR3 nucleotides are TGTGCCAGCAGTGAAGCGCAGGGTGAAAAACTGTTTTTT.

CDR3 residues: CASSNAYEQYF. The CDR3 DNA reads as TGTGCCAGCAGCAATGCCTACGAGCAGTACTTC. The chain carries TRBV5-6 and TRBJ2-7; no firm D call. V dropped 4 bases and J dropped 2 bases, with 4 bases sitting between them. The length of the CDR3 is 11 residues. Germline V gives CDR1 SGHDT, CDR2 YYEEEE.

This rearrangement joins TRBV21-1 to TRBJ2-3; the D call of TRBD2 is as the table states it, not checked on the DNA. TRBV21-1 is labeled a pseudogene. The CDR3 has 13 amino acids. In nucleotides, the CDR3 is TGTGCCCGCCTAGCGGGGGGTTCCCGGGGGCAGTATTTT. It specifies CARLAGGSRGQYF.

This clone has just one count. This chain joins TRBV28 and TRBJ2-1; tentatively, D is TRBD1 (5 bases). Germline CDR1 MDHEN, CDR2 SYDVKM. This CDR3 has 11 amino acids. Trimming cost V 7 bases and J 9 bases, with 10 bases left between them. This chain's CDR3 is CASTTGGEQFF. Here the CDR3 DNA reads TGTGCCAGCACCACAGGTGGTGAGCAGTTCTTC.

The chain couples TRBV6-6 to TRBJ2-1; TRBD1 agrees at 8 bases. Germline V gene data show CDR1 as MNHNY and CDR2 as SVGAGI (reference sequence). The V gene end was trimmed by 9 bases and the J gene end by 7 bases; junction bases not matched to a gene: 14. The CDR3 spans 15 residues. CDR3 nucleotide sequence: TGTGCCAGTTCCACCGGGACAGGCTCGATTAATGAGCAGTTCTTC. Translating gives CASSTGTGSINEQFF.